This T cell receptor beta chain derives from a study of blood T cell repertoires in COVID-19. The wider study: Samples came from the United States, Italy and Spain, spanning acute and convalescent COVID-19. The cDNA or gDNA used as material had been derived from T cells, B-cell-depleted T cells, or PBMCs.

Original data processing: Quantification of nucleated cells was approximated via reference gene primer amplification. Data came from immunoSEQ multiplex PCR; TCRdb stores just in-frame clones and leaves some out. V and J calls and clone size are copied from that table; D and trimming were computed from the DNA. The sample consists of almost 95,000 clones, around three quarters of them appearing once. CDR1 is KGHSH, CDR2 LQKENI, per germline. V shed 5 bases and J 2 bases; nucleotides not matched to a gene: 9. This CDR3 spans 16 amino acids. Material: peripheral blood. The J gene is TRBJ1-2, the V gene TRBV18; 9 nucleotides match TRBD1. The receptor comes from a woman aged 60-75 years in a cohort sampled during active or convalescent COVID-19. The CDR3 region is CASSFTGGTANYGYTF. DNA of the CDR3: TGTGCCAGCTCATTTACAGGGGGCACAGCCAACTATGGCTACACCTTC.